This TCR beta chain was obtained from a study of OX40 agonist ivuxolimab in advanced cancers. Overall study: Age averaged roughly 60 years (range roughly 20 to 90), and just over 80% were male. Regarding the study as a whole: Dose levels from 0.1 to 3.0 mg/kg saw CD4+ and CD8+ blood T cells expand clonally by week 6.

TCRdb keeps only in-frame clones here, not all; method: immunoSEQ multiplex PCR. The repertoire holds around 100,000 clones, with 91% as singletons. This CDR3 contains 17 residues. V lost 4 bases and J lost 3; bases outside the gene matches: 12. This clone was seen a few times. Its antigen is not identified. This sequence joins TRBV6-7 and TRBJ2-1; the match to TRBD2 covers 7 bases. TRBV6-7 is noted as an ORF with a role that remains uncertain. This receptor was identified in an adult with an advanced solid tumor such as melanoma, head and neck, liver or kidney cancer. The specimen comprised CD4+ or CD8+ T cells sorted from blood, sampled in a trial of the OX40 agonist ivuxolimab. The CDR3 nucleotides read TGTGCCAGCAGTTTTGGGGTGGGTAGCGGGTTCTACAATGAGCAGTTCTTC. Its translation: CASSFGVGSGFYNEQFF.